One sample yielded the 25 T cell receptor beta chains listed below, sequenced in a study of T cell changes during pregnancy in multiple sclerosis. Produced via immunoSEQ multiplex PCR; TCRdb's table is partial and in-frame only. Among about 100,000 clones listed, 91% were seen once. The sample in question was peripheral blood, obtained in the second trimester of pregnancy. The receptors were sampled from a female donor with multiple sclerosis, enrolled in a pregnancy study.

This chain connects TRBV30 to TRBJ2-7; TRBD2 aligns across 9 bases. Germline V lookup: CDR1 GTSNPN, CDR2 SVGIG (reference sequence). Trimming took 0 bases from V and 4 from J; bases not matched to a gene: 4. This CDR3 is built from 14 residues. Written as DNA, the CDR3 is TGTGCCTGGAGTGTTAGTCTAGCGGGATACGAGCAGTACTTC. Translation: CAWSVSLAGYEQYF.

The V call is TRBV28, the J call TRBJ1-5; 12 bases match TRBD1. Germline trimming cut 4 bases from V and 2 bases from J; bases unmatched to any gene: 9. The CDR3 covers 18 residues. The V gene's germline CDR1 is MDHEN and CDR2 SYDVKM. The CDR3 DNA reads as TGTGCCAGCAGTTCCGGGACAGGGGGCTTGGTGGGCAATCAGCCCCAGCATTTT. Translating it yields CASSSGTGGLVGNQPQHF.

The gene calls are TRBV11-1 and TRBJ2-1; possible D gene TRBD1, 5 bases. The CDR3 has 13 amino acids. Germline V lookup: CDR1 SGHAT, CDR2 FQDESV (reference sequence). V dropped 5 bases and J dropped 10 bases, with 15 bases sitting between them. DNA for the CDR3: TGTGCCAGCAGCCTCGACTCCGCAGGGGAGCAGTTCTTC. As protein: CASSLDSAGEQFF.

The CDR3 sequence is CASSWTSGTYEQYF. CDR3 DNA: TGTGCCAGTAGTTGGACTAGCGGGACCTACGAGCAGTACTTC. The chain carries TRBV19 and TRBJ2-7; 12 bases map to TRBD2. Germline-derived CDR1 and CDR2 are LNHDA and SQIVND (reference sequence). V shed 5 bases, J shed 2 bases, and the junction held 1 base outside the gene matches. This CDR3 has 14 residues.

This chain joins TRBV15 and TRBJ2-7; 9 nucleotides match TRBD1. The CDR3 has 15 residues. Per the germline V gene, CDR1 is LNHNV and CDR2 is YYDKDF (reference sequence). V lost 3 bases to trimming and J lost 6 bases; unmatched junction nucleotides: 9. This CDR3 reads CATSRAWDRAGEQYF. DNA of the CDR3: TGTGCCACCAGCAGGGCATGGGACAGGGCGGGCGAGCAGTACTTC.

This clone has just a few counts. At one boundary the junction diverges from the germline segment, which might be a read error. This chain connects TRBV6-5 to TRBJ2-2; 11 bases fit TRBD1. This CDR3 comprises 13 residues. The germline gives CDR1 MNHEY, CDR2 SVGAGI. CDR3 protein: CASSYSGTGGLFF. The CDR3, as DNA: TGTGCCAGCAGTTACAGTGGGACAGGGGGGCTGTTTTTT.

The genes are TRBV29-1 and TRBJ2-7; TRBD1 aligns across 8 bases. Germline CDR1 and CDR2: SQVTM and ANQGSEA. The CDR3 consists of 13 residues. The J segment lost 1 base and the V segment lost 4 bases, leaving 3 bases of the junction unmatched. CDR3 amino acids: CSVGGTGSYEQYF. The CDR3 coding sequence is TGCAGCGTTGGGGGGACAGGTTCCTACGAGCAGTACTTC.

The CDR3 nucleotides read TGCGCCAGCAGCCGTGGGGGCGACGGCACCGGGGAGCTGTTTTTT. As protein: CASSRGGDGTGELFF. The rearrangement joins TRBV4-3 to TRBJ2-2, with a tentative D call TRBD1 (6 bases). V was cut by 4 bases and J by 4 bases, with 13 bases left in between. The CDR3 consists of 15 residues. Per the germline V gene, CDR1 is LGHNA and CDR2 is YSLEER.

This chain links TRBV10-3 with TRBJ2-3, with a possible D match to TRBD2 (6 bases). V dropped 6 bases and J dropped 2 bases, with 15 bases sitting between them. CDR3 length: 15 amino acids. Germline V gene lookup returns CDR1 ENHRY and CDR2 SYGVKD. In nucleotides, the CDR3 is TGTGCCATCAGGAAGACCGGGACTGACACAGATACGCAGTATTTT. Protein sequence: CAIRKTGTDTDTQYF.

V usage is TRBV28 and J usage is TRBJ2-3, with 7 bases that match TRBD2. Germline V gene lookup returns CDR1 MDHEN and CDR2 SYDVKM. The ends lost 4 bases at V and 2 bases at J; junction bases unmatched: 3. The CDR3 is made up of 14 amino acids. The CDR3 DNA follows: TGTGCCAGCAGTTGGGACTATGTCACAGATACGCAGTATTTT. Translating it yields CASSWDYVTDTQYF.

The V gene is TRBV28, the J gene TRBJ2-7; 15 nucleotides line up with TRBD2. Germline V gene sequence: CDR1 MDHEN, CDR2 SYDVKM. The CDR3 spans 16 residues. Germline trimming cut 6 bases from V and 3 bases from J; bases unmatched to any gene: 6. CDR3 coding DNA: TGTGCCAGCAGCCCCGGACTAGCGGGAGGGTACTACGAGCAGTACTTC. Protein: CASSPGLAGGYYEQYF.

In its sample, this clone was seen once. V and J are TRBV6-6 and TRBJ1-1; D unresolved. CDR3 size: 16 residues. CDR1 is MNHNY and CDR2 is SVGAGI in the germline V gene (reference sequence). Deletions cut 0 bases from V and 1 base from J, with 12 bases between. The CDR3 region is CASSYSFQEPNTEAFF. CDR3 sequence (DNA): TGTGCCAGCAGTTACTCGTTCCAGGAACCGAACACTGAAGCTTTCTTT.

V usage is TRBV6-4 and J usage is TRBJ2-3, with 7 bases fitting TRBD2. Germline CDR1 and CDR2: MRHNA and SNTAGT. This CDR3 contains 15 residues. With V trimmed by 5 bases and J by 4 bases, 9 bases remained unmatched. CDR3 sequence reads: CASSQSGNEADTQYF. The CDR3 DNA reads TGTGCCAGCAGTCAGAGCGGGAACGAGGCAGATACGCAGTATTTT.

The chain recombines TRBV21-1 with TRBJ2-5; the table's D call, TRBD2, was not checked against the DNA. TRBV21-1 is flagged as a pseudogene. This CDR3 comprises 16 residues. The CDR3 loop reads CASSKAGLAEKETQYF. In DNA form, the CDR3 reads TGTGCCAGCAGCAAAGCAGGACTAGCGGAAAAAGAGACCCAGTACTTC.

This clone occurred once. The chain has TRBV7-9 and TRBJ2-7; 8 bases are a match to TRBD1. The CDR3 is 16 amino acids. Germline V CDR1 and CDR2: SEHNR, FQNEAQ (reference sequence). Losses at the gene ends were 5 bases for V and 3 bases for J; bases not matched to a gene: 12. The CDR3 reads CASSSIPGQEYYEQYF. The CDR3, as DNA: TGTGCCAGCAGCAGCATACCGGGACAGGAGTACTACGAGCAGTACTTC.

The V call is TRBV10-2, the J call TRBJ2-6, with D possibly being TRBD2 (6 bases). In germline, CDR1 is WSHSY, CDR2 SAAADI. CDR3 size: 16 residues. The V and J ends lost 1 base and 0 bases respectively, with 7 bases between them. The CDR3 protein is CASSEWRGSGANVLTF. CDR3 DNA: TGCGCCAGCAGTGAGTGGCGGGGCTCTGGGGCCAACGTCCTGACTTTC.

This clone was recorded once. This chain joins TRBV27 and TRBJ2-7; 7 positions match TRBD2. The CDR3 has 14 amino acids. J lost 1 base, V lost 5 bases, and 5 bases had no gene match. Germline values: CDR1 MNHEY, CDR2 SMNVEV (reference sequence). The DNA of the CDR3 is TGTGCCAGCAGTCCCCCGGGAGGTTCCTACGAGCAGTACTTC. Translation: CASSPPGGSYEQYF.

This clone was seen a single time. The CDR3 region has the DNA TGTGCCAGCAGTTACCTGGGGGGACAGGGTTCCTACGAGCAGTACTTC. Amino acid sequence: CASSYLGGQGSYEQYF. The genes are TRBV6-5 and TRBJ2-7, with 9 bases aligning to TRBD1. V dropped 2 bases and J dropped 1; count of bases not matched to a gene: 6. Germline V gene lookup returns CDR1 MNHEY and CDR2 SVGAGI. The CDR3 length is 16 residues.

The J gene is TRBJ2-2, the V gene TRBV7-8; 9 bases map to TRBD2. V shed 5 bases and J 7 bases; nucleotides not matched to a gene: 14. The V gene's germline CDR1 is SGHVS and CDR2 FQNEAQ. CDR3 length equals 17 residues. CDR3 DNA: TGTGCCAGCAGCCACGGGCGGGAGGGCCTAGGGGGCGGGGAGCTGTTTTTT. Translation: CASSHGREGLGGGELFF.

J is TRBJ2-1 and V is TRBV29-1; no reliable D call. Trimming removed 3 bases at V and 6 bases at J, with 9 bases between. Germline CDR1 and CDR2: SQVTM and ANQGSEA. The CDR3 runs to 12 residues. The CDR3 sequence: CSVEFSLNEQFF. CDR3 nucleotide sequence: TGCAGCGTTGAGTTCAGTCTCAATGAGCAGTTCTTC.

The DNA for the CDR3 is TGTGCCAGCAGCAGTAGCGGGTCTAGCACAGATACGCAGTATTTT. Translating gives CASSSSGSSTDTQYF. The chain couples TRBV7-8 to TRBJ2-3, with 7 bases lining up with TRBD2. V was pared by 5 bases and J by 0 bases, with 5 bases of the junction left unmatched. The length of the CDR3 is 15 residues. CDR1 SGHVS and CDR2 FQNEAQ come from the germline V gene.

The chain employs TRBV5-4 and TRBJ2-1, with 9 bases matching TRBD2. The CDR3 runs 15 residues. Germline assignment: CDR1 SGHNT and CDR2 YYREEE (reference sequence). The V segment lost 4 bases and the J segment 10 bases; nucleotides outside the gene matches: 12. This CDR3 is CASSPSGVGLAEQFF. CDR3 bases: TGTGCCAGCAGCCCTTCCGGGGTTGGACTAGCGGAGCAGTTCTTC.

CDR3: CASSSYIDEQYF. In DNA, the CDR3 is TGTGCCAGCAGCTCTTATATCGACGAGCAGTACTTC. V and J are TRBV7-8 and TRBJ2-7; D unclear. The ends were cut back, 4 bases at V and 5 bases at J, with 9 bases in the middle. Germline V gene sequence: CDR1 SGHVS, CDR2 FQNEAQ. CDR3 size: 12 residues.

The chain couples TRBV20-1 to TRBJ1-2; D unclear. From germline, CDR1 is DFQATT and CDR2 SNEGSKA (reference sequence). CDR3 length equals 11 residues. V shed 6 bases and J shed 6 bases, with 11 bases lying between them. CDR3 nucleotides: TGCAGTGCCGGTTCTTCGGATGGCTACACCTTC. This gives the protein CSAGSSDGYTF.

The chain is built from TRBV2 and TRBJ2-1; the match to TRBD2 covers 13 bases. CDR1 and CDR2 from the germline V gene are SNHLY and FYNNEI. CDR3 length equals 16 residues. J was trimmed by 1 base and V by 11 bases; bases with no gene match: 8. The CDR3 region has the DNA TGTGCCGGTGGACTAGCGGGAGAGGGTTCCTACAATGAGCAGTTCTTC. Its protein product is CAGGLAGEGSYNEQFF.